These T cell receptor beta chains were read from a single sample in a study of CD8+ T cells in alopecia areata. Profiled with immunoSEQ multiplex PCR; TCRdb holds only in-frame clones, not every one. Among 110,000 to 150,000 clones, roughly 46% were seen once, and the ten largest hold 0.8% to 1%. The sequenced sample was CD4+ T cells sorted from blood, obtained at week 0. The receptors were gathered from a human donor with alopecia areata. Each CDR3 is given with its conserved first and last residue. The D gene is left open where the match is weak. Size is stated for part of the rows, as once, few or many counts, or as a class when the clone is expanded.

V,size,D,J,DNA,CDR3
TRBV27,NA,NA,TRBJ1-5,TGTGCCAGCAGTTCCACCCGTGACAGTTTTAGCAATCAGCCCCAGCATTTT,CASSSTRDSFSNQPQHF
TRBV30,few,NA,TRBJ2-3,TGTGCCTGGGTGCGGTTTGGAGATACGCAGTATTTT,CAWVRFGDTQYF
TRBV18,NA,TRBD2,TRBJ2-1,TGTGCCAGCTCACCCCAAGCGGGAGTCTCCTACAATGAGCAGTTCTTC,CASSPQAGVSYNEQFF
TRBV6-5,NA,NA,TRBJ2-7,TGTGCCAGCAGTTACCGCGAAGGGGCCTACGAGCAGTACTTC,CASSYREGAYEQYF
TRBV30,NA,TRBD1,TRBJ1-1,TGTGCCTGGTCCTTGGACAGGTACACTGAAGCTTTCTTT,CAWSLDRYTEAFF
TRBV7-9,NA,TRBD2,TRBJ2-3,TGTGCCAGCAGCCCGGGACTAGGGGCGGCAGATACGCAGTATTTT,CASSPGLGAADTQYF
TRBV30,NA,NA,TRBJ2-4,TGTGCCTGGAGTGGGGACTCGGTAAACATTCAGTACTTC,CAWSGDSVNIQYF
TRBV30,few,TRBD1,TRBJ2-5,TGTGCCTGGAGGTGGACAGGGGGGCGGGAGACCCAGTACTTC,CAWRWTGGRETQYF
TRBV2,NA,NA,TRBJ2-1,TGTGCCAGCAGAGCTAACACAGGTTACAATGAGCAGTTCTTC,CASRANTGYNEQFF
TRBV7-9,few,NA,TRBJ2-4,TGTGCCAGCAGCCCGGGAAGTTGGGGTTGGGACTTC,CASSPGSWGWDF
TRBV7-2,NA,NA,TRBJ2-2,TGTGCCAGCAGCTTAGGGGGTATCACCGGGGAGCTGTTTTTT,CASSLGGITGELFF
TRBV19,NA,TRBD1,TRBJ1-2,TGTGCCAGTAGTGACAGGGGTGGCTACACCTTC,CASSDRGGYTF
TRBV29-1,NA,NA,TRBJ2-3,TGCAGCGTTGAATTCAGGCGAAGCACAGATACGCAGTATTTT,CSVEFRRSTDTQYF
TRBV7-2,NA,TRBD2,TRBJ2-7,TGTGCCAGCAGCTTAGAAGCGGGGAACCAACGCGAGCAGTACTTC,CASSLEAGNQREQYF
TRBV11-2,few,TRBD1,TRBJ2-5,TGTGCCAGCAGCTTTGGGACAGGAATGGAGACCCAGTACTTC,CASSFGTGMETQYF
TRBV29-1,NA,NA,TRBJ1-2,TGCAGCGTTATTCCACCCTCCTATGGCTACACCTTC,CSVIPPSYGYTF
TRBV29-1,NA,NA,TRBJ2-3,TGCAGCGCTTGGTCGGGTAGAGGGACAGATACGCAGTATTTT,CSAWSGRGTDTQYF
TRBV9,once,TRBD2,TRBJ2-5,TGTGCCAGCAGCGTCTTTGGCGGGAGACAAGAGACCCAGTACTTC,CASSVFGGRQETQYF
TRBV29-1,NA,NA,TRBJ2-1,TGCAGCGTTGACCCGGGACCCCCATTAGTCGGGTCCTACAATGAGCAGTTCTTC,CSVDPGPPLVGSYNEQFF
TRBV30,NA,NA,TRBJ1-2,TGTGCGGCAGGGATCTATGGCTACACCTTC,CAAGIYGYTF
TRBV5-8,NA,NA,TRBJ1-5,TGTGCCAGCAGCTTGATTGTGGGGGCTTTCAATCAGCCCCAGCATTTT,CASSLIVGAFNQPQHF
TRBV7-2,NA,TRBD2,TRBJ2-7,TGTGCCAGCAGCCGGACTAGGTTAGCCTACGAGCAGTACTTC,CASSRTRLAYEQYF
TRBV28,NA,NA,TRBJ2-7,TGTGCCAGCAGTTTAAGGCAGATCCCCTACGAGCAGTACTTC,CASSLRQIPYEQYF
TRBV23-1,few,TRBD1,TRBJ2-5,TGCGCCAGCAGTCCGGATGGGCCAGGGGGCGGAGAGACCCAGTACTTC,CASSPDGPGGGETQYF
TRBV4-3,few,NA,TRBJ1-5,TGCGCCAGCAGCCAAGGCAGGGCTGGGAGTCAGCCCCAGCATTTT,CASSQGRAGSQPQHF
TRBV25-1,NA,NA,TRBJ2-4,TGTGCCAGCAGTGAATCCGGGACAGCCAAAAACATTCAGTACTTC,CASSESGTAKNIQYF
TRBV7-9,NA,TRBD1,TRBJ1-1,TGTGCCAGCAGCTTCGGACAGGGAAGAGCTGGCACTGAAGCTTTCTTT,CASSFGQGRAGTEAFF
TRBV29-1,NA,TRBD2,TRBJ2-1,TGCAGCGTGGGGCGGGAGTATGAGCAGTTCTTC,CSVGREYEQFF
TRBV7-6,few,NA,TRBJ2-3,TGTGCCAGCAGCTTATTAAGTCGTCAGAACACAGATACGCAGTATTTT,CASSLLSRQNTDTQYF
TRBV4-1,few,TRBD2,TRBJ2-3,TGCGCCAGCAGCCAGAGAAGACTAGCGGGAGGGAAAACAGATACGCAGTATTTT,CASSQRRLAGGKTDTQYF
TRBV5-1,NA,TRBD1,TRBJ1-1,TGCGCCAGCAGCTTAATGGGACAGGGGGACACTGAAGCTTTCTTT,CASSLMGQGDTEAFF
TRBV30,NA,NA,TRBJ2-5,TGTGCCTGGAGTGTGGGCTATACTAGGAGGGGAGAGACCCAGTACTTC,CAWSVGYTRRGETQYF
TRBV30,NA,NA,TRBJ1-2,TGTGCCTGGAGAGAGGGATGGGGCTTGGGCTACACCTTC,CAWREGWGLGYTF
TRBV11-2,NA,NA,TRBJ2-7,TGTGCCAGCAGCTTAGATGCGGAGCGTCGGTACGAGCAGTACTTC,CASSLDAERRYEQYF
TRBV30,NA,TRBD1,TRBJ2-5,TGTGCCTGGAGTGCTATCCGACAGGGGAGAGGGACCCAGTACTTC,CAWSAIRQGRGTQYF
TRBV5-6,NA,TRBD2,TRBJ2-2,TGTGCCAGCAGCCAGGAGGGACTAGCATGGGTCACCGGGGAGCTGTTTTTT,CASSQEGLAWVTGELFF
TRBV10-2,NA,NA,TRBJ1-5,TGCGCCAGCAGTGAGCCCGGGACGCTCAATCAGCCCCAGCATTTT,CASSEPGTLNQPQHF
TRBV5-4,NA,NA,TRBJ1-3,TGTGCCAGCAGCACCGGACAGCCCTCTGGAAACACCATATATTTT,CASSTGQPSGNTIYF
TRBV9,once,NA,TRBJ1-4,TGTGCCAGCAGCGTAGTCGGGGACCGGAATGAAAAACTGTTTTTT,CASSVVGDRNEKLFF
TRBV30,NA,TRBD1,TRBJ1-5,TGTGCCTGGAGTGGCGGACAGGTTAGCAATCAGCCCCAGCATTTT,CAWSGGQVSNQPQHF
TRBV5-6,once,NA,TRBJ2-2,TGTGCCAGCAGCTTCAGGACGAACACCGGGGAGCTGTTTTTT,CASSFRTNTGELFF
TRBV29-1,many,TRBD2,TRBJ2-5,TGCAGCGTGGCCGGGACTAGCGGGAGAAGAGAGACCCAGTACTTC,CSVAGTSGRRETQYF
TRBV14,NA,NA,TRBJ2-7,TGTGCCAGCAGCCAGGCTGGGTCAGGAGAGCAGTACTTC,CASSQAGSGEQYF